The 12 T cell receptor beta chains reported below all come from one sample, sequenced in a study of blood T cells in healthy people across ages. Then a second PCR, running roughly 7 to 11 cycles, was carried out with a sample-barcoded 5' primer and a J-beta primer mix. MiXCR, applied by TCRdb to the 5' RACE reads, yields one record per CDR3 protein. This sample has around 990,000 distinct CDR3 sequences, with 35% to 40% found just once. Sequences were obtained from blood. These receptors were obtained from a man between 18 and 35 years old in good health.

The chain has TRBV4-3 and TRBJ2-3, with D maybe TRBD2 (5 bases). The CDR3 runs 13 residues. CDR1 and CDR2 (germline): LGHNA, YSLEER. Trimming removed 0 bases from V and 5 bases from J, with 6 bases in between. DNA of the CDR3: TGCGCCAGCAGCCAAGACGGGAAAGATACGCAGTATTTT. Translated: CASSQDGKDTQYF.

V gene TRBV4-1 combines with J gene TRBJ1-2; a weak D match, TRBD1 (6 bases). V dropped 3 bases and J dropped 6 bases, with 20 bases sitting between them. Germline lookup yields CDR1 MGHRA and CDR2 YSYEKL. This CDR3 has 16 residues. CDR3 amino acids: CASSHGNGQKADGYTF. CDR3 coding DNA: TGCGCCAGCAGCCATGGCAACGGACAGAAAGCTGATGGCTACACCTTC.

The chain combines TRBV11-2 with TRBJ2-1; no firm D call. CDR1 is SGHAT and CDR2 is FQNNGV in the germline V gene. This CDR3 region has 13 residues. Deletions cut 7 bases from V and 0 bases from J, with 7 bases between. CDR3 amino acids: CASTAPSYNEQFF. The CDR3 DNA sequence: TGTGCCAGCACCGCCCCCTCCTACAATGAGCAGTTCTTC.

The chain recombines TRBV7-9 with TRBJ2-1; D might be TRBD2 (5 bases). The germline V and J ends were trimmed by 5 bases and 6 bases, with 29 bases remaining between them. This CDR3 has 19 amino acids. The germline CDR1 and CDR2 sequences are SEHNR and FQNEAQ (reference sequence). The CDR3 nucleotides are TGTGCCAGCAGCCAAAGCCGACCGGACTTAGTCAAACTCCTCAATGAGCAGTTCTTC. It specifies CASSQSRPDLVKLLNEQFF. Drawing the rest from reference TRBV7-9 and TRBJ2-1, the complete variable domain is DTGVSQNPRHKITKRGQNVTFRCDPISEHNRLYWYRQTLGQGPEFLTYFQNEAQLEKSRLLSDRFSAERPKGSFSTLEIQRTEQGDSAMYLCASSQSRPDLVKLLNEQFFGPGTRLTVL.

This clonotype has more than one count but fewer than ten. The V gene is TRBV4-3, the J gene TRBJ1-2; 8 positions agree with TRBD1. The CDR3 has 18 residues. The ends lost 3 bases at V and 2 bases at J; junction bases unmatched: 14. Germline lookup yields CDR1 LGHNA and CDR2 YSLEER. The CDR3 loop is CASSQALPGGASNYGYTF. DNA for the CDR3: TGCGCCAGCAGCCAGGCCCTTCCAGGGGGCGCCTCCAACTATGGCTACACCTTC.

V gene TRBV4-3 combines with J gene TRBJ2-1; D is possibly TRBD2 (6 bases). In germline, CDR1 is LGHNA, CDR2 YSLEER. V dropped 0 bases and J dropped 5 bases, with 17 bases sitting between them. The CDR3 is made up of 17 amino acids. The CDR3 spells CASSQDGRTGVDNEQFF. The CDR3 DNA is TGCGCCAGCAGCCAAGATGGGAGGACTGGCGTAGACAATGAGCAGTTCTTC.

This chain uses TRBV12-3 or TRBV12-4 with TRBJ2-5, with no clear D. The CDR3 consists of 16 residues. Trimming left V 1 base short and J 11 bases short, with 23 bases between. The CDR3 region is CASSLVRGYSYNEQYF. The CDR3 region has the DNA TGTGCCAGCAGTTTAGTACGCGGTTACTCCTACAATGAGCAGTACTTC.

This clonotype was seen a few times. The J gene is TRBJ1-1, the V gene TRBV4-3, with no clear D. V shed 0 bases and J shed 0 bases, with 11 bases lying between them. CDR1 is LGHNA and CDR2 is YSLEER in the germline V gene. The CDR3 runs 16 residues. The CDR3 region is CASSQERARMNTEAFF. CDR3 nucleotides: TGCGCCAGCAGCCAAGAGAGGGCCCGGATGAACACTGAAGCTTTCTTT.

This clonotype occurred a few times. The V gene is TRBV7-9, the J gene TRBJ2-4, with D hard to call. Germline V gene sequence: CDR1 SEHNR, CDR2 FQNEAQ (reference sequence). The V gene lost 5 bases and the J gene lost 13 bases, with 27 bases spanning the gap. This CDR3 spans 16 amino acids. CDR3 protein: CASSPPGFLTNNEQYF. DNA of the CDR3: TGTGCCAGCAGCCCACCCGGATTCCTTACGAACAATGAGCAGTACTTC.

Remarks on this clonotype: Germline is not matched at one junction end, which may reflect a read error. This rearrangement joins TRBV4-1 to TRBJ1-6, with 9 bases matching TRBD1. This CDR3 has 15 residues. Germline lookup yields CDR1 MGHRA and CDR2 YSYEKL. As DNA, the CDR3 is TGCGCCAGCAGTTCCGGACAGGGGCAAGATTCATCCCTCCACTTT. Residues: CASSSGQGQDSSLHF.

The gene calls are TRBV5-6 and TRBJ2-7, with D perhaps TRBD2 (5 bases). Per the germline V gene, CDR1 is SGHDT and CDR2 is YYEEEE. The CDR3 runs to 14 residues. The ends were cut back, 0 bases at V and 2 bases at J, with 9 bases in the middle. CDR3 sequence reads: CASSLAGIPYEQYF. The CDR3 bases are TGTGCCAGCAGCTTGGCCGGGATTCCCTACGAGCAGTACTTC.

The rearrangement joins TRBV20-1 to TRBJ2-5, with 7 bases identical to TRBD2. The CDR3 extends over 15 amino acids. V dropped 3 bases and J dropped 5; count of bases not matched to a gene: 12. Germline values: CDR1 DFQATT, CDR2 SNEGSKA (reference sequence). In nucleotides, the CDR3 is TGCAGTGCTAGTCAGGGCGGGGGAGGTGGCGAGACCCAGTACTTC. Translation gives CSASQGGGGGETQYF.